Presented here are 32 T cell receptor beta chains from one specimen sequenced in a study of shared T cell receptors in the human thymus. Profiling relied on immunoSEQ multiplex PCR, and the TCRdb table lists in-frame clones only, not all of them. This table holds 720,000 or so clones, 70% to 90% found once. Another study also made use of these data, one on human thymus T cells.

The specimen was thymocytes. These receptors were collected from a girl less than two years old with a congenital heart defect.

The chain couples TRBV28 to TRBJ1-1; no reliable D call. V gave up 3 bases and J gave up 10 bases, with 9 bases separating them. CDR1 is MDHEN, CDR2 SYDVKM, per germline. The length of the CDR3 is 11 residues. The CDR3 is CASSFGGRAFF. CDR3 DNA: TGTGCCAGCAGTTTTGGAGGTAGAGCTTTCTTT.

This rearrangement joins TRBV5-8 to TRBJ2-5; D not resolved. Trimming shortened V by 0 bases and J by 4 bases, and 10 bases separated the two germline ends. This CDR3 is built from 14 residues. CDR1 is SGHTS, CDR2 YDEGEE, per germline. DNA for the CDR3: TGTGCCAGCAGCTTGGAACCCAGGTTAGAGACCCAGTACTTC. Protein: CASSLEPRLETQYF.

This clone was counted only a few times. The chain couples TRBV5-6 to TRBJ1-1; D remains ambiguous. This CDR3 is built from 16 residues. Germline V CDR1 and CDR2: SGHDT, YYEEEE. The V and J ends lost 4 bases and 4 bases respectively, with 20 bases between them. CDR3 sequence reads: CASSPRGLGRRTEAFF. The CDR3 DNA reads as TGTGCCAGCAGCCCCCGGGGTTTAGGCAGACGCACTGAAGCTTTCTTT. Using reference TRBV5-6 and TRBJ1-1 for the parts outside the CDR3, the full variable domain is DAGVTQSPTHLIKTRGQQVTLRCSPKSGHDTVSWYQQALGQGPQFIFQYYEEEERQRGNFPDRFSGHQFPNYSSELNVNALLLGDSALYLCASSPRGLGRRTEAFFGQGTRLTVV.

The J gene is TRBJ2-1, the V gene TRBV10-3; 10 nucleotides align to TRBD2. V lost 6 bases, J lost 5 bases, and 7 bases stayed unmatched. This CDR3 is built from 15 residues. Germline V gene data show CDR1 as ENHRY and CDR2 as SYGVKD. The CDR3 DNA sequence: TGTGCCATCAGAGGTAGCGGGGGGACCCACAATGAGCAGTTCTTC. It specifies CAIRGSGGTHNEQFF.

This clone appeared once. J is TRBJ1-1 and V is TRBV5-1; a possible D gene is TRBD1 (5 bases). V was cut by 0 bases and J by 1 base, with 19 bases left in between. Per germline, CDR1 SGHRS and CDR2 YFSETQ. CDR3 size: 18 residues. CDR3 sequence reads: CASSLDPPEQAWNTEAFF. CDR3 bases: TGCGCCAGCAGCTTGGATCCTCCCGAACAGGCCTGGAACACTGAAGCTTTCTTT.

The chain employs TRBV18 and TRBJ2-3; no clear D gene. The V gene lost 0 bases and the J gene lost 2 bases, with 3 bases spanning the gap. The CDR3 spans 13 residues. The germline CDR1 and CDR2 sequences are KGHSH and LQKENI. CDR3 sequence reads: CASSPPATDTQYF. CDR3 coding DNA: TGTGCCAGCTCACCACCGGCCACAGATACGCAGTATTTT.

This clone came up a few times. CDR3 region: CASSQNEERGIAGNTIYF. The CDR3 nucleotides are TGTGCCAGCAGCCAGAATGAGGAAAGGGGCATAGCCGGAAACACCATATATTTT. The chain is built from TRBV5-4 and TRBJ1-3, with a weak D call TRBD1 (5 bases). Trimming left V 4 bases short and J 4 bases short, with 24 bases between. Germline assignment: CDR1 SGHNT and CDR2 YYREEE (reference sequence). The CDR3 length is 18 residues.

In its sample, this clone was seen once. The genes are TRBV6-5 and TRBJ1-1, with D maybe TRBD1 (6 bases). The length of the CDR3 is 16 residues. V lost 6 bases and J 4 bases, leaving 21 bases between the germline ends. CDR1 is MNHEY, CDR2 SVGAGI, per germline. CDR3 in DNA: TGTGCCAGCAGCTACGCTCCACAGGACAGACTCACTGAAGCTTTCTTT. Translated, it gives CASSYAPQDRLTEAFF.

The chain has TRBV5-1 and TRBJ2-7, with TRBD2 matching 7 bases. The germline V gene has CDR1 SGHRS and CDR2 YFSETQ. V shed 1 base and J 5 bases; nucleotides not matched to a gene: 9. The CDR3 has 15 amino acids. CDR3 protein: CASSLLGGVLNEQYF. The CDR3, as DNA: TGCGCCAGCAGCTTGTTGGGGGGGGTACTGAACGAGCAGTACTTC. Together with reference TRBV5-1 and TRBJ2-7, the CDR3 gives the full variable domain: KAGVTQTPRYLIKTRGQQVTLSCSPISGHRSVSWYQQTPGQGLQFLFEYFSETQRNKGNFPGRFSGRQFSNSRSEMNVSTLELGDSALYLCASSLLGGVLNEQYFGPGTRLTVT.

This clone was observed once. The chain has TRBV25-1 and TRBJ1-1; 9 bases agree with TRBD1. The length of the CDR3 is 14 residues. The V gene's germline CDR1 is MGHDK and CDR2 SYGVNS. The J segment lost 6 bases and the V segment lost 8 bases, leaving 10 bases of the junction unmatched. The CDR3 DNA sequence: TGTGCCAGCGGAAAGACAGGGGGGGACGCTGAAGCTTTCTTT. Protein product: CASGKTGGDAEAFF.

V is TRBV7-2 and J is TRBJ2-7; TRBD1 matches at 8 bases. CDR1 SGHTA and CDR2 FQGNSA come from the germline V gene. V was clipped by 5 bases and J by 0 bases; unmatched bases: 12. This CDR3 contains 17 residues. CDR3 coding DNA: TGTGCCAGCAGCCCACAGGGGGGACCGCCGCACTCCTACGAGCAGTACTTC. This gives the protein CASSPQGGPPHSYEQYF.

This clone was counted a single time. Other DNA sequences from this sample encode an identical CDR3 as well. DNA for the CDR3: TGCGCCAGCAGCCCGACAGGTTTCACTGAAGCTTTCTTT. Translated: CASSPTGFTEAFF. The rearrangement joins TRBV5-1 to TRBJ1-1; D might be TRBD1 (6 bases). Germline-derived CDR1 and CDR2 are SGHRS and YFSETQ. This CDR3 is 13 amino acids long. Trimming pared 4 bases from V and 4 bases from J, leaving 11 bases between.

This clone was seen a few times. The gene calls are TRBV5-1 and TRBJ1-2, with D perhaps matching TRBD1 (6 bases). This CDR3 is built from 16 residues. The V end lost 1 base, the J end lost 7 bases, and 20 bases lay between the germline ends. In germline, CDR1 is SGHRS, CDR2 YFSETQ. This chain's CDR3 is CASSLTPQGPPGGYTF. The CDR3 nucleotides are TGCGCCAGCAGCTTGACCCCACAGGGACCTCCGGGTGGCTACACCTTC. The full variable domain, rest sourced from reference TRBV5-1 and TRBJ1-2, is KAGVTQTPRYLIKTRGQQVTLSCSPISGHRSVSWYQQTPGQGLQFLFEYFSETQRNKGNFPGRFSGRQFSNSRSEMNVSTLELGDSALYLCASSLTPQGPPGGYTFGSGTRLTVV.

This clone appeared a single time. This chain links TRBV15 with TRBJ1-1, with 10 bases lining up with TRBD1. V lost 5 bases to trimming and J lost 5 bases; unmatched junction nucleotides: 8. The length of the CDR3 is 15 residues. Germline V gene sequence: CDR1 LNHNV, CDR2 YYDKDF (reference sequence). The DNA of the CDR3 is TGTGCCACCAGCCAGACAGGGGGCGTTTGGACTGAAGCTTTCTTT. It yields the protein CATSQTGGVWTEAFF. Together with reference TRBV15 and TRBJ1-1, the CDR3 gives the full variable domain: DAMVIQNPRYQVTQFGKPVTLSCSQTLNHNVMYWYQQKSSQAPKLLFHYYDKDFNNEADTPDNFQSRRPNTSFCFLDIRSPGLGDTAMYLCATSQTGGVWTEAFFGQGTRLTVV.

The CDR3 DNA reads TGTGCCAGCACAACAGGGTCGGTCTACGAGCAGTACTTC. Amino acid sequence: CASTTGSVYEQYF. The gene calls are TRBV6-1 and TRBJ2-7; D possibly corresponds to TRBD1 (6 bases). V shed 7 bases and J shed 3 bases, with 13 bases lying between them. The length of the CDR3 is 13 residues. Germline V CDR1 and CDR2: MNHNS, SASEGT.

The rearrangement joins TRBV28 to TRBJ1-6; 7 nucleotides match TRBD1. This CDR3 spans 15 amino acids. V lost 4 bases to trimming and J lost 8 bases; unmatched junction nucleotides: 8. Per germline, CDR1 MDHEN and CDR2 SYDVKM. The CDR3 sequence: CASSSDREKHSPLHF. The CDR3 nucleotides are TGTGCCAGCAGTTCTGACAGGGAGAAGCATTCACCCCTCCACTTT.

The chain combines TRBV7-3 with TRBJ1-1; D is undetermined. The CDR3 totals 13 residues. CDR1 is SGHTA and CDR2 is FQGTGA in the germline V gene. With 5 bases removed from V and 5 bases from J, the gap between germline ends came to 12 bases. The CDR3 DNA is TGTGCCAGCAGCCGGGAACATAGGACTGAAGCTTTCTTT. Translation gives CASSREHRTEAFF.

The table lists this clone with a count of one. The CDR3 region has the DNA TGTGCTAGTGGTTCATACCCCAGGGGGCATGGAAACACCATATATTTT. The encoded protein is CASGSYPRGHGNTIYF. V gene TRBV12-5 combines with J gene TRBJ1-3, with 8 bases aligning to TRBD1. Looked up from germline, CDR1 is LGHNT and CDR2 is FRNRAP. This CDR3 has 16 amino acids. Unmatched junction bases numbered 8, after V lost 4 bases and J lost 3 bases.

V is TRBV6-6 and J is TRBJ2-5; TRBD1 aligns across 9 bases. The tail of the sequence fits TRBJ2-7 better, so the J call may be wrong. Germline V lookup: CDR1 MNHNY, CDR2 SVGAGI (reference sequence). The CDR3 is made up of 14 amino acids. The CDR3 DNA reads as TGTGCCAGCAGTTCTCGGACAGGGGCCGGCGAGCAGTACTTC. Amino acid sequence: CASSSRTGAGEQYF.

V and J are TRBV7-2 and TRBJ1-1; D is perhaps TRBD1 (6 bases). The CDR3 contains 16 residues. In germline, CDR1 is SGHTA, CDR2 FQGNSA. Trimming pared 3 bases from V and 6 bases from J, leaving 20 bases between. In nucleotides, the CDR3 is TGTGCCAGCAGCTTCGAACATCCGGGGGGCCACCCTGAAGCTTTCTTT. As protein: CASSFEHPGGHPEAFF.

V and J are TRBV5-6 and TRBJ1-1; no firm D call. CDR3 length: 17 amino acids. Germline V lookup: CDR1 SGHDT, CDR2 YYEEEE. Trimming took off 2 bases at V and 7 bases at J, with 24 bases between the two ends. The CDR3 spells CASSFRAGLAPGGEAFF. The CDR3 nucleotides read TGTGCCAGCAGCTTCCGGGCAGGCCTAGCCCCAGGCGGTGAAGCTTTCTTT.

The chain recombines TRBV5-1 with TRBJ2-7, with D perhaps matching TRBD2 (5 bases). Germline V lookup: CDR1 SGHRS, CDR2 YFSETQ. The CDR3 length is 18 residues. The ends were cut back, 0 bases at V and 2 bases at J, with 21 bases in the middle. CDR3 amino acids: CASSLEFGGRRLTYEQYF. The CDR3 region has the DNA TGCGCCAGCAGCTTGGAGTTTGGAGGACGCCGATTGACCTACGAGCAGTACTTC.

The CDR3 DNA sequence: TGTGCCAGCAGCCGTCCCGAAACAGGTGACACTGAAGCTTTCTTT. This encodes CASSRPETGDTEAFF. The chain is built from TRBV28 and TRBJ1-1; D might be TRBD1 (5 bases). Trimming pared 6 bases from V and 3 bases from J, leaving 17 bases between. Germline CDR1 reads MDHEN; CDR2 reads SYDVKM. This CDR3 spans 15 amino acids.

CDR3 nucleotide sequence: TGTGCCAGCAGCCAAGGACAGGGTCGAGAAGCTTTCTTT. This sequence encodes CASSQGQGREAFF. The rearrangement uses TRBV14 and TRBJ1-1, with TRBD1 identical over 7 bases. The CDR3 contains 13 residues. Germline V lookup: CDR1 SGHDN, CDR2 FVKESK. Trimming cost V 1 base and J 8 bases; bases outside gene matches: 4.

V usage is TRBV7-9 and J usage is TRBJ1-4; TRBD1 matches 9 bases. Germline CDR1 and CDR2: SEHNR and FQNEAQ (reference sequence). This CDR3 is built from 15 residues. Losses at the gene ends were 1 base for V and 11 bases for J; bases not matched to a gene: 8. Here the CDR3 DNA reads TGTGCCAGCAGCTTAGAAATAACGGGGACAGGGAAACTGTTTTTT. It specifies CASSLEITGTGKLFF. Full variable domain (remainder filled in from reference TRBV7-9 and TRBJ1-4): DTGVSQNPRHKITKRGQNVTFRCDPISEHNRLYWYRQTLGQGPEFLTYFQNEAQLEKSRLLSDRFSAERPKGSFSTLEIQRTEQGDSAMYLCASSLEITGTGKLFFGSGTQLSVL.

This clone was seen just once. The J gene is TRBJ2-3, the V gene TRBV6-5, with TRBD2 identical over 8 bases. Germline V gene data show CDR1 as MNHEY and CDR2 as SVGAGI. The CDR3 is 15 residues long. With 2 bases clipped from V and 4 bases from J, the junction kept 5 bases outside the gene matches. The DNA of the CDR3 is TGTGCCAGCAGTTACGGAGCGGGGGATGCAGATACGCAGTATTTT. Protein product: CASSYGAGDADTQYF.

The chain combines TRBV7-9 with TRBJ1-2; D is possibly TRBD1 (5 bases). Trimming pared 3 bases from V and 0 bases from J, leaving 8 bases between. Germline V CDR1 and CDR2: SEHNR, FQNEAQ (reference sequence). CDR3 size: 14 residues. The DNA of the CDR3 is TGTGCCAGCAGCTTCGGGGGGACTAACTATGGCTACACCTTC. Translated, it gives CASSFGGTNYGYTF.

This chain uses TRBV7-3 with TRBJ1-1; 7 bases match TRBD1. The CDR3 sequence is 14 residues long. Germline V lookup: CDR1 SGHTA, CDR2 FQGTGA. The junction had 4 bases not matched to a gene; V was cut back by 5 bases and J by 1 base. CDR3 in amino acids: CASSMGTENTEAFF. In DNA form, the CDR3 reads TGTGCCAGCAGCATGGGGACAGAGAACACTGAAGCTTTCTTT.

The rearrangement uses TRBV6-5 and TRBJ1-1, with 8 nucleotides matching TRBD1. V was pared by 8 bases and J by 11 bases, with 16 bases of the junction left unmatched. Germline V CDR1 and CDR2: MNHEY, SVGAGI. The CDR3 consists of 14 residues. The CDR3 DNA is TGTGCCAGCTCAAACAGGGGGGCAGGCAAGGGGGCTTTCTTT. Translation: CASSNRGAGKGAFF.

This chain links TRBV7-3 with TRBJ2-7, with D perhaps matching TRBD1 (5 bases). CDR3 size: 13 residues. V was pared by 8 bases and J by 6 bases, with 17 bases between. From germline, CDR1 is SGHTA and CDR2 FQGTGA. This CDR3 is CASESYRSSEQYF. In nucleotides, the CDR3 is TGTGCCAGCGAATCGTACAGGTCCAGCGAGCAGTACTTC.

In the case of this clone: Other nucleotide sequences in the sample specify the same CDR3. The chain carries TRBV2 and TRBJ1-6; the match to TRBD1 covers 7 bases. Germline V CDR1 and CDR2: SNHLY, FYNNEI. V lost 3 bases and J lost 10; bases outside the gene matches: 9. CDR3 length: 15 residues. CDR3 DNA: TGTGCCAGCAGTGATGGGGCGACAGGGAACTCACCCCTCCACTTT. Amino acids: CASSDGATGNSPLHF. The full variable domain, completed using reference TRBV2 and TRBJ1-6, is EPEVTQTPSHQVTQMGQEVILRCVPISNHLYFYWYRQILGQKVEFLVSFYNNEISEKSEIFDDQFSVERPDGSNFTLKIRSTKLEDSAMYFCASSDGATGNSPLHFGNGTRLTVT.

For this clone: The same CDR3 arises from other DNA sequences in this sample as well. The gene calls are TRBV5-1 and TRBJ1-1; 7 bases match TRBD1. From germline, CDR1 is SGHRS and CDR2 YFSETQ. V trimming: 3 bases; J trimming: 5 bases; junction bases outside the gene matches: 4. There are 13 residues in the CDR3. CDR3 in DNA: TGCGCCAGCAGCTCTGACAGGGTTACTGAAGCTTTCTTT. Protein product: CASSSDRVTEAFF. Filled out from reference TRBV5-1 and TRBJ1-1, the complete variable domain reads KAGVTQTPRYLIKTRGQQVTLSCSPISGHRSVSWYQQTPGQGLQFLFEYFSETQRNKGNFPGRFSGRQFSNSRSEMNVSTLELGDSALYLCASSSDRVTEAFFGQGTRLTVV.